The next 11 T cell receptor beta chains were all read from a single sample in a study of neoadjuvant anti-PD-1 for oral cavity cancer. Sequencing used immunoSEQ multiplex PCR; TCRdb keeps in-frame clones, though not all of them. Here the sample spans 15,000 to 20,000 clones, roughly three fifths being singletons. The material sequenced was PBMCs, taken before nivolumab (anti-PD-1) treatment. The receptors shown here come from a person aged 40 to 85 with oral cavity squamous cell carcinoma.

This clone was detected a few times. The CDR3 reads CSVRTSATYEQYF. CDR3 in DNA: TGCAGCGTTCGGACTAGCGCCACATACGAGCAGTACTTC. The chain uses TRBV29-1 and TRBJ2-7, with TRBD2 matching over 9 bases. This CDR3 is 13 amino acids long. Germline CDR1 reads SQVTM; CDR2 reads ANQGSEA. Germline trimming cut 5 bases from V and 4 bases from J; bases unmatched to any gene: 6.

The CDR3 spells CASSGVDGANVLTF. The CDR3 nucleotides read TGTGCCAGCAGTGGAGTCGACGGGGCCAACGTCCTGACTTTC. The chain joins TRBV6-1 to TRBJ2-6, with D unclear. The CDR3 length is 14 residues. With 4 bases removed from V and 4 bases from J, the gap between germline ends came to 8 bases. Germline-derived CDR1 and CDR2 are MNHNS and SASEGT.

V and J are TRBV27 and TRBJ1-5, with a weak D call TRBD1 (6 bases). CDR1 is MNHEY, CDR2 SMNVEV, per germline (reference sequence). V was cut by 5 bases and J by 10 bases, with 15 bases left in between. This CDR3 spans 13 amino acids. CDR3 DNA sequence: TGTGCCAGCAGTCTCTTACAGGGTCTTCCCCAGCATTTT. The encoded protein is CASSLLQGLPQHF.

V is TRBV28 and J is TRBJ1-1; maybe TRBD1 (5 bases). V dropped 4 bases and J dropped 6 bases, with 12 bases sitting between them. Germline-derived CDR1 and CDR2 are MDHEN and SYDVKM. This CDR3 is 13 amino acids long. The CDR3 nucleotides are TGTGCCAGCAGTTCCTACGTGGGGGCTGAAGCTTTCTTT. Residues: CASSSYVGAEAFF.

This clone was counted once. CDR3 sequence reads: CSVVLAGGPDTQYF. Written as DNA, the CDR3 is TGCAGCGTTGTACTAGCGGGAGGCCCAGATACGCAGTATTTT. The chain has TRBV29-1 and TRBJ2-3; TRBD2 aligns across 12 bases. Germline trimming cut 4 bases from V and 4 bases from J; bases unmatched to any gene: 3. Germline V gene data show CDR1 as SQVTM and CDR2 as ANQGSEA. CDR3 size: 14 residues.

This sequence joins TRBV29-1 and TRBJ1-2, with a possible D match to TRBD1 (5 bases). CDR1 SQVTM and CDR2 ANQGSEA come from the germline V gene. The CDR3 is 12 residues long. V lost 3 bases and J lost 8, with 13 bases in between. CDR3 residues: CSVDIGAGGYTF. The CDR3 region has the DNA TGCAGCGTTGACATAGGGGCCGGGGGCTACACCTTC. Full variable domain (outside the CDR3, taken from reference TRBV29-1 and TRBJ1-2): SAVISQKPSRDICQRGTSLTIQCQVDSQVTMMFWYRQQPGQSLTLIATANQGSEATYESGFVIDKFPISRPNLTFSTLTVSNMSPEDSSIYLCSVDIGAGGYTFGSGTRLTVV.

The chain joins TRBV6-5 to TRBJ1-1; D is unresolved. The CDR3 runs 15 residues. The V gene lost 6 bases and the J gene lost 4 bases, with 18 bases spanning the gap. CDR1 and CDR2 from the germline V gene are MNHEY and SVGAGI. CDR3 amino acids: CASSPTSRPGTEAFF. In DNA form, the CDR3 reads TGTGCCAGCAGCCCGACGTCCCGGCCGGGCACTGAAGCTTTCTTT.

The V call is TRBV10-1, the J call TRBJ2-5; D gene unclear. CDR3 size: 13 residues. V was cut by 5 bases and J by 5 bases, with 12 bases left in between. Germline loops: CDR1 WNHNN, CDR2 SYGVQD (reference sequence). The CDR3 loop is CASSPSIGETQYF. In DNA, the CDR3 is TGCGCCAGCAGTCCGAGTATAGGGGAGACCCAGTACTTC.

The CDR3 bases are TGTGCCAGCAGGGATACTAATGAAAAACTGTTTTTT. It is translated as CASRDTNEKLFF. The rearrangement links TRBV2 to TRBJ1-4; D is uncertain. V was shortened by 6 bases and J by 2 bases, with 4 bases between the two germline ends. The germline gives CDR1 SNHLY, CDR2 FYNNEI. The CDR3 is made up of 12 amino acids.

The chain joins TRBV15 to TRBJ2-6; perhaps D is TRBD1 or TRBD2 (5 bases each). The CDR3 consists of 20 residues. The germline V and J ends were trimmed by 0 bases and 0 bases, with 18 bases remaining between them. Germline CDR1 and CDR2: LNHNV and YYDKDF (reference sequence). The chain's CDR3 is CATSRELGEAAYSGANVLTF. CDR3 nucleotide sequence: TGTGCCACCAGCAGAGAGTTAGGGGAAGCGGCGTACTCTGGGGCCAACGTCCTGACTTTC.

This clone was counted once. In nucleotides, the CDR3 is TGTGCCAGCAGCTTCGGGGACACACAGTTCTTC. As protein: CASSFGDTQFF. The chain recombines TRBV5-6 with TRBJ2-1, with D perhaps TRBD1 (6 bases). The V gene's germline CDR1 is SGHDT and CDR2 YYEEEE. This CDR3 contains 11 residues. V was pared by 2 bases and J by 13 bases, with 10 bases between.